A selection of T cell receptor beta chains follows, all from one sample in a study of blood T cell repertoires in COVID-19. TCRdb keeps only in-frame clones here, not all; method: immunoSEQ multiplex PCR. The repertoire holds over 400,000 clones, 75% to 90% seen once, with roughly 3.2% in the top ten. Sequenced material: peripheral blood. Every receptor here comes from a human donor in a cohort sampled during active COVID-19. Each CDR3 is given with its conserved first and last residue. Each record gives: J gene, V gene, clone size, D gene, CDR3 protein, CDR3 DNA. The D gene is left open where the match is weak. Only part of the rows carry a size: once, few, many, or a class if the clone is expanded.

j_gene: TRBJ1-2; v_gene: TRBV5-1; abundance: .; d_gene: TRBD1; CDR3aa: CASSASGTVYQDYTF; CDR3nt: TGCGCCAGCAGCGCCTCTGGGACAGTGTATCAGGACTACACCTTC
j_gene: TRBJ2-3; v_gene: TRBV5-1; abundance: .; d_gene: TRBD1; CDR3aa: CASSLVAKQGMADTQYF; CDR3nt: TGCGCCAGCAGCTTGGTGGCGAAACAGGGGATGGCAGATACGCAGTATTTT
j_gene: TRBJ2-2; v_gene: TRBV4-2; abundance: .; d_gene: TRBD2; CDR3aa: CASSQRNSGSGTGELFF; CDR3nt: TGTGCCAGCAGCCAACGCAATAGCGGGAGCGGGACCGGGGAGCTGTTTTTT
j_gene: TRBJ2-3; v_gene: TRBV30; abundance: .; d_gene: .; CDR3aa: CAWSRPTNTQYF; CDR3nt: TGTGCCTGGAGCAGGCCCACGAATACGCAGTATTTT
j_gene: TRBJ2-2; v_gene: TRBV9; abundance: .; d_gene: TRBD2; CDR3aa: CASSVVPRLAEYTGELFF; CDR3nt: TGTGCCAGCAGCGTAGTTCCCCGACTAGCGGAGTACACCGGGGAGCTGTTTTTT
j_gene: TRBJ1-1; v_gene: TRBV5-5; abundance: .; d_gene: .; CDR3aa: CASRPVQGRSEAFF; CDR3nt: TGTGCCAGCAGACCGGTACAGGGAAGGTCTGAAGCTTTCTTT
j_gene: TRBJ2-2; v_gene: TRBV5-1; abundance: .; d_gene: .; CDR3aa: CASSWGTLLPNTGELFF; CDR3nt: TGCGCCAGCAGCTGGGGCACTTTACTTCCGAACACCGGGGAGCTGTTTTTT
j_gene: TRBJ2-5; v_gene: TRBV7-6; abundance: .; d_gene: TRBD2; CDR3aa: CASSPGVGGQETQYF; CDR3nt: TGTGCTAGCAGCCCGGGGGTGGGGGGGCAAGAGACCCAGTACTTC
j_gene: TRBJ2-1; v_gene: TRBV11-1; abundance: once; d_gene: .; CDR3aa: CASSRTASLRDNEQFF; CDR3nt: TGTGCCAGCAGTCGGACAGCCTCCCTTCGAGACAATGAGCAGTTCTTC
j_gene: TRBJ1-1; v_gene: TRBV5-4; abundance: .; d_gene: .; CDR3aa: CASSFGVRGSTEAFF; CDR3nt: TGTGCCAGCAGCTTTGGAGTCCGGGGGAGCACTGAAGCTTTCTTT
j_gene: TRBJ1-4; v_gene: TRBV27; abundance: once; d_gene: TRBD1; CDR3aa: CASRGQAVSNEKLFF; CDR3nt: TGTGCCAGCAGGGGACAGGCAGTCTCCAATGAAAAACTGTTTTTT
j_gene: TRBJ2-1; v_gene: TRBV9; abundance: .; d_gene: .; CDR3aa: CASSVNRGTRVYNEQFF; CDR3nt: TGTGCCAGCAGCGTAAACCGCGGGACGAGGGTTTACAATGAGCAGTTCTTC
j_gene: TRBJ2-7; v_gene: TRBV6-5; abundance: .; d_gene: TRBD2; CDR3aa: CASSLGRVDYEQYF; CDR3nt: TGTGCCAGCAGTTTGGGGAGGGTCGACTACGAGCAGTACTTC
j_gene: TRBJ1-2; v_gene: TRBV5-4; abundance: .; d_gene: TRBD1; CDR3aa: CASSLYLGQKQRIGYTF; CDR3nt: TGTGCCAGCAGCTTGTATTTGGGACAGAAGCAAAGGATTGGCTACACCTTC
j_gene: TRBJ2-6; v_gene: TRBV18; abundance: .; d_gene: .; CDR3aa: CASSLDRRTGANVLTF; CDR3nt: TGTGCCAGCTCACTCGACAGGCGGACTGGGGCCAACGTCCTGACTTTC
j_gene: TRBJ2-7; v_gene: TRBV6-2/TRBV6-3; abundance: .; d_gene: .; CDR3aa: CASSFTFYEQYF; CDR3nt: TGTGCCAGCAGTTTTACTTTCTACGAGCAGTACTTC
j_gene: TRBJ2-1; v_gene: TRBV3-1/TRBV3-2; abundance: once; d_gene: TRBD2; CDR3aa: CASSQGNLAGGPGNEQFF; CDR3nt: TGTGCCAGCAGCCAAGGGAACCTGGCGGGAGGGCCTGGGAATGAGCAGTTCTTC
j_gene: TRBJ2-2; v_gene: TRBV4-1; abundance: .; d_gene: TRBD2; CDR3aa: CASSPVAGVSGELFF; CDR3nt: TGCGCCAGCAGCCCGGTAGCGGGAGTGTCCGGGGAGCTGTTTTTT
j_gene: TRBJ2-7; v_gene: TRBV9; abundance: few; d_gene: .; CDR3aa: CASSERGGTATSNF; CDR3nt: TGTGCCAGCAGCGAAAGGGGGGGGACGGCGACCTCTAACTTC
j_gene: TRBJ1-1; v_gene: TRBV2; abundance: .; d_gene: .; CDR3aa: CASSENGRVGRNTEAFF; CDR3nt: TGTGCCAGCAGTGAAAACGGTCGCGTGGGGAGAAACACTGAAGCTTTCTTT
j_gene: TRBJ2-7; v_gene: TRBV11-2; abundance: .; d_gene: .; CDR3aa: CASSLEAGDYEQYF; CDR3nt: TGTGCCAGCAGCTTAGAGGCAGGGGACTACGAGCAGTACTTC
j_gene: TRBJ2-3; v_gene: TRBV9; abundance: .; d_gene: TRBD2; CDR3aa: CASSVALAGTRTDTQYF; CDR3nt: TGTGCCAGCAGCGTAGCGCTAGCGGGGACACGCACAGATACGCAGTATTTT
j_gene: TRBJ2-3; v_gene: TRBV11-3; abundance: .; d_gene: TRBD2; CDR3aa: CASSWTSGRPGTDTQYF; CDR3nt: TGTGCCAGCAGCTGGACTAGCGGGCGTCCGGGCACAGATACGCAGTATTTT
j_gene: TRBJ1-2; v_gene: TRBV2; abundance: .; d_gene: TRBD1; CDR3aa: CASRPDRDSYTF; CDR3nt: TGTGCCAGCAGGCCTGACAGGGACAGCTACACCTTC
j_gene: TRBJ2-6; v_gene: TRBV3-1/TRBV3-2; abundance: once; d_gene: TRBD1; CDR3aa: CASSQEGKGASGANVLTF; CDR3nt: TGTGCCAGCAGCCAAGAGGGGAAGGGGGCGTCTGGGGCCAACGTCCTGACTTTC
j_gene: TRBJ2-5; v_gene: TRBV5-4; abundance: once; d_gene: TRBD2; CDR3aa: CASSLEGLAGGQETQYF; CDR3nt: TGTGCCAGCAGCTTGGAGGGACTAGCGGGAGGACAAGAGACCCAGTACTTC
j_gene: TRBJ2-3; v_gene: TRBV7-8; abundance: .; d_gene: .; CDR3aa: CASSSSRVVGTDTQYF; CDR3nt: TGTGCCAGCAGCTCGAGCAGGGTTGTGGGTACAGATACGCAGTATTTT
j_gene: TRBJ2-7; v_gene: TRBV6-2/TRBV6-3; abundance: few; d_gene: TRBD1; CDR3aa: CASSYAQGLYEQYF; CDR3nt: TGTGCCAGCAGTTACGCACAGGGGCTCTACGAGCAGTACTTC
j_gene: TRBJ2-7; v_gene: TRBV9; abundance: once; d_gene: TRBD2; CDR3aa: CASSVGSSGSYEQYF; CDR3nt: TGTGCCAGCAGCGTAGGGTCTAGCGGGAGTTACGAGCAGTACTTC
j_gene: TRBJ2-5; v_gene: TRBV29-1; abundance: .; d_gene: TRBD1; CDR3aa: CSVETGEETQYF; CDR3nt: TGCAGCGTCGAGACAGGGGAAGAGACCCAGTACTTC
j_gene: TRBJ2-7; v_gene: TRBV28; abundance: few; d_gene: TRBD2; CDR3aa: CASRGGLAGGWDYEQYF; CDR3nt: TGTGCCAGCAGGGGGGGACTAGCGGGAGGCTGGGACTACGAGCAGTACTTC
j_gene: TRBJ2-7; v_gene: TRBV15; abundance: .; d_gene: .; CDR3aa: CATSRDLGRKNF; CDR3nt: TGTGCCACCAGCAGAGATTTGGGCCGCAAGAACTTC
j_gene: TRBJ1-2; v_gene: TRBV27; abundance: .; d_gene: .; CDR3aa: CASSSSRGYGYTF; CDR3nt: TGTGCCAGCAGTTCCTCTCGGGGCTATGGCTACACCTTC
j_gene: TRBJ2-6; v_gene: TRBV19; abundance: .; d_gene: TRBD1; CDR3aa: CATRDRGTSGANVLTF; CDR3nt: TGTGCCACCCGGGACAGGGGTACTTCTGGGGCCAACGTCCTGACTTTC
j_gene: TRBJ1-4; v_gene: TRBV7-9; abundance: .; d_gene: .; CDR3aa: CASSHGGAATNEKLFF; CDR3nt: TGTGCCAGCAGCCACGGGGGGGCGGCAACTAATGAAAAACTGTTTTTT
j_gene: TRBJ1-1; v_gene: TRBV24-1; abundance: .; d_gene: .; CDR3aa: CATSDGGLNTEAFF; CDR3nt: TGTGCCACCAGTGATGGAGGTTTGAACACTGAAGCTTTCTTT
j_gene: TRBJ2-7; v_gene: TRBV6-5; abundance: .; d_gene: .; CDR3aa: CASSKDKVYEQYF; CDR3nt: TGTGCCAGCAGTAAGGACAAGGTCTACGAGCAGTACTTC
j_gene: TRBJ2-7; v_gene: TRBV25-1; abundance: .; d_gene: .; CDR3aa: CASSEEGRGRSYEQYF; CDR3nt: TGTGCCAGCAGTGAAGAGGGCAGGGGCCGGTCCTACGAGCAGTACTTC
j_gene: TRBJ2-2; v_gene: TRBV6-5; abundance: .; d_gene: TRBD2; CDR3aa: CASRLGLADTGELFF; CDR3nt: TGTGCCAGCAGGTTGGGACTAGCGGACACCGGGGAGCTGTTTTTT
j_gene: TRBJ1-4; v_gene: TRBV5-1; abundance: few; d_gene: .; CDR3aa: CASSLGQIATNEKLFF; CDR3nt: TGCGCCAGCAGCTTGGGGCAGATCGCAACTAATGAAAAACTGTTTTTT
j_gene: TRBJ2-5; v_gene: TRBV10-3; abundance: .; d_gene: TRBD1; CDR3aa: CAISESDRGQETQYF; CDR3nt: TGTGCCATCAGTGAGTCAGACAGGGGACAAGAGACCCAGTACTTC
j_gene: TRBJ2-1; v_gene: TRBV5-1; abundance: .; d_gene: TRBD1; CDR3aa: CASSSTGASYNEQFF; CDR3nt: TGCGCCAGCAGCAGCACAGGGGCTTCCTACAATGAGCAGTTCTTC
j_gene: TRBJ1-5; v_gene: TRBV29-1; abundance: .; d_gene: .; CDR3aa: CSVVGPDQPQHF; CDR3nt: TGCAGCGTTGTGGGGCCTGATCAGCCCCAGCATTTT
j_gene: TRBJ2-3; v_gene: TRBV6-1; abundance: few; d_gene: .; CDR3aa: CASSEDFGEADTQYF; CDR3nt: TGTGCCAGCAGTGAAGACTTTGGCGAGGCCGATACGCAGTATTTT
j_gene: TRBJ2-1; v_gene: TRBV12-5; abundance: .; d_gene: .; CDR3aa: CASGPDAGTAYNEQFF; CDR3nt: TGTGCTAGTGGACCAGATGCCGGGACTGCCTACAATGAGCAGTTCTTC
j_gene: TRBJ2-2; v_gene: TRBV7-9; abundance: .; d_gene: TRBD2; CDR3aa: CASSLDRLAGVIGELFF; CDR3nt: TGTGCCAGCAGCTTGGACCGACTAGCGGGAGTGATCGGGGAGCTGTTTTTT
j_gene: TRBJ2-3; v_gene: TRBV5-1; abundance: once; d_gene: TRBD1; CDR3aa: CASSGGQRTDTQYF; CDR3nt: TGCGCCAGCAGCGGGGGACAGCGCACAGATACGCAGTATTTT
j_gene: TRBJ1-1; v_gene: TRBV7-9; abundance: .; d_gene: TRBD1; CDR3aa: CASSQTDRGGFGEAFF; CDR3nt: TGTGCCAGCAGCCAAACCGACAGGGGGGGTTTCGGTGAAGCTTTCTTT
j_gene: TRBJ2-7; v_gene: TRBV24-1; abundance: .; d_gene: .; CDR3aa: CATSDRPSNWRRDYEQYF; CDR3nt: TGTGCCACCAGTGATCGCCCTTCAAACTGGCGCAGGGACTACGAGCAGTACTTC
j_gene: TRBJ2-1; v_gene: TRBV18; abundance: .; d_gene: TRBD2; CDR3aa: CASSPRLADRNEQFF; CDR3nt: TGTGCCAGCTCACCTAGACTAGCGGATAGAAATGAGCAGTTCTTC
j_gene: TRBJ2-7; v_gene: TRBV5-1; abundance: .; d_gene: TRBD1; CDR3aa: CASSSTGGYEQYF; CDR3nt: TGCGCCAGCAGCTCCACAGGGGGCTACGAGCAGTACTTC
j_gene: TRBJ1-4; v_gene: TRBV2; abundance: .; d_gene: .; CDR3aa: CASSSGGLREKLFF; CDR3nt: TGTGCCAGCAGTTCCGGGGGATTAAGAGAAAAACTGTTTTTT
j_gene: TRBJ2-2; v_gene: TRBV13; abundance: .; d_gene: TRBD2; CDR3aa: CASSVTSGRNTGELFF; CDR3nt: TGTGCCAGCAGTGTGACTAGCGGAAGGAACACCGGGGAGCTGTTTTTT